A single T cell receptor (beta chain) is shown here with its context. There is no known antigen for this receptor. No quality values exist for individual bases; no much larger clone is one base distant. These data originate in a study of lymphopenia after photon versus proton radiotherapy (dated by TCRdb to between 2018 and 2021). About the study as a whole: The immunological effects of photon versus proton radiation therapy were compared in patients with gastrointestinal tumors who developed high-grade lymphopenia. The study aimed to characterize how the two radiation modalities differ in their impact on the immune system. The cohort comprised about 22 patients with gastrointestinal tumors who received either photon or proton therapy and then developed lymphopenia. Study-wide conclusions, independent of this receptor: Across the cohort, a larger post-nadir drop in TCR diversity was inversely correlated with overall survival time among patients who died. After the lymphocyte count nadir, photon-treated repertoires showed oligoclonal expansion, especially of CD8+ Temra cells, which drove the drop in diversity. Proton-treated patients stayed relatively stable during treatment, while photon-treated patients lost naive T cells and TCR diversity and gained effector/memory populations. The survival association was examined only in patients who died, and the authors described better survival with proton therapy as a possibility, not as a demonstrated result.

The germline V gene encodes CDR1 SGHNT and CDR2 YYREEE (reference sequence). Its CDR3 holds 15 amino acids, cysteine through phenylalanine. The entry retains the CDR3 DNA only, 45 bases that are in frame from base 1. V trim: 3 bases; J trim: 3 bases; unmatched bases: 4. The library relied on the immunoSEQ multiplex PCR assay. T cell repertoires were profiled by deep sequencing of rearranged TCR beta loci, alongside multiparametric flow cytometry. Sourced from immuneACCESS, this table was stored by TCRdb with only in-frame sequences that have V and J called. A share of the clones is absent; for the studies checked, an unresolved V gene accounts for under half, and the remainder has no known explanation. The sample data list more than 25,000 clones, and 75% to 90% of these were observed just once. Clones ranked in the top ten supply less than 7% of the sample.

This receptor was identified in a woman in her forties or fifties with pancreatic cancer. This receptor chain uses TRBV5-4 and TRBJ2-1, with 9 central nucleotides matching TRBD2. The sequenced sample was peripheral blood, obtained from a patient treated with photon-based radiotherapy. The CDR3 protein: CASSSSGGIYNEQFF. The DNA sequence follows: TGTGCCAGCAGCTCCAGCGGGGGGATCTACAATGAGCAGTTCTTC.